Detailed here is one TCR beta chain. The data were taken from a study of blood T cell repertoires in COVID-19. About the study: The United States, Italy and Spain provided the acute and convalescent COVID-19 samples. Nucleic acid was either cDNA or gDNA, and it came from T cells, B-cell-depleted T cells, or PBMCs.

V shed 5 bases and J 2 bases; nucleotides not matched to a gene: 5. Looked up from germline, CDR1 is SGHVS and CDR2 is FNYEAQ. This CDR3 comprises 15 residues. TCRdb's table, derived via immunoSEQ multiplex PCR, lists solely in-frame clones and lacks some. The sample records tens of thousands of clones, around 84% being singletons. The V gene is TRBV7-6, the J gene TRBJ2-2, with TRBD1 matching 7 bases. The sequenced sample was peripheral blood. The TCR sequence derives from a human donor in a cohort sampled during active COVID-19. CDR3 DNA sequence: TGTGCCAGCAGCCCCGGGACAGATAACACCGGGGAGCTGTTTTTT. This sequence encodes CASSPGTDNTGELFF.